This is a list of T cell receptor beta chains from one sample in a study of blood T cell repertoires in COVID-19. TCRdb's table, derived via immunoSEQ multiplex PCR, lists solely in-frame clones and lacks some. This table has approximately 300,000 clones, nearly 90% appearing once. Sequencing used PBMCs or T cells enriched from blood (not recorded which). The source is a woman aged 25 to 45 who had recovered from COVID-19. Each CDR3 is given with its conserved first and last residue. The order of the fields is J gene, clone size, D gene, V gene, CDR3 DNA, CDR3 protein. The D gene is left open where the match is weak. Some rows mark clone size as missing; the rest say once, few, many or name a class of expanded clone.

J gene: TRBJ1-3; clone size: .; D gene: .; V gene: TRBV7-2; CDR3 DNA: TGTGCCAGCAGCCGACAGGGAAACACCATATATTTT; CDR3 protein: CASSRQGNTIYF
J gene: TRBJ1-1; clone size: .; D gene: .; V gene: TRBV7-8; CDR3 DNA: TGTGCCAGCAGCTTACAGGGGACGAACACTGAAGCTTTCTTT; CDR3 protein: CASSLQGTNTEAFF
J gene: TRBJ1-3; clone size: .; D gene: .; V gene: TRBV6-5; CDR3 DNA: TGTGCCAGCACCGGGAGCGGAAACACCATATATTTT; CDR3 protein: CASTGSGNTIYF
J gene: TRBJ1-1; clone size: .; D gene: .; V gene: TRBV5-1; CDR3 DNA: TGCGCCAGCCGACGGGGTAAGGACACTGAAGCTTTCTTT; CDR3 protein: CASRRGKDTEAFF
J gene: TRBJ1-2; clone size: .; D gene: .; V gene: TRBV14; CDR3 DNA: TGTGCCAGCAGCCAAGGGACAAGAACCTACACCTTC; CDR3 protein: CASSQGTRTYTF
J gene: TRBJ2-5; clone size: once; D gene: TRBD2; V gene: TRBV2; CDR3 DNA: TGTGCCAGCAGTGACCGTAGCGGGCGAAACCAAGAGACCCAGTACTTC; CDR3 protein: CASSDRSGRNQETQYF
J gene: TRBJ2-1; clone size: .; D gene: .; V gene: TRBV6-5; CDR3 DNA: TGTGCCAGCAGAGCGGACGGTTCCTACAATGAGCAGTTCTTC; CDR3 protein: CASRADGSYNEQFF
J gene: TRBJ2-7; clone size: .; D gene: TRBD1; V gene: TRBV13; CDR3 DNA: TGTGCCAGCAGCTCAACCTTTGGGGACAGGGGGAAAAACGAGCAGTACTTC; CDR3 protein: CASSSTFGDRGKNEQYF
J gene: TRBJ1-1; clone size: .; D gene: .; V gene: TRBV19; CDR3 DNA: TGTGCCAGTAGTTTTTTGGCGAACACTGAAGCTTTCTTT; CDR3 protein: CASSFLANTEAFF
J gene: TRBJ1-1; clone size: .; D gene: .; V gene: TRBV2; CDR3 DNA: TGTGCCAGCAGTGCAGAGGCCGTGGGGAACACTGAAGCTTTCTTT; CDR3 protein: CASSAEAVGNTEAFF
J gene: TRBJ2-3; clone size: .; D gene: TRBD2; V gene: TRBV9; CDR3 DNA: TGTGCCAGCAGCGTAGGGGTGGATAGCGGGGGCTCCACAGATACGCAGTATTTT; CDR3 protein: CASSVGVDSGGSTDTQYF
J gene: TRBJ2-7; clone size: once; D gene: .; V gene: TRBV9; CDR3 DNA: TGTGCCAGCAGCCCCGAGGGGCGGGGGCGACCCTACGAGCAGTACTTC; CDR3 protein: CASSPEGRGRPYEQYF
J gene: TRBJ1-1; clone size: .; D gene: .; V gene: TRBV5-5; CDR3 DNA: TGTGCCAGCAGCTTGGTTCCGCGTGGTGAAGCTTTCTTT; CDR3 protein: CASSLVPRGEAFF
J gene: TRBJ1-2; clone size: once; D gene: .; V gene: TRBV11-2; CDR3 DNA: TGTGCCAGCAGCTTAGGGGGCAACTATGGCTACACCTTC; CDR3 protein: CASSLGGNYGYTF
J gene: TRBJ2-5; clone size: .; D gene: TRBD2; V gene: TRBV2; CDR3 DNA: TGTGCCAGCAGGGCCGGGGGGGGCCGCGCGGAGACCCAGTACTTC; CDR3 protein: CASRAGGGRAETQYF
J gene: TRBJ2-1; clone size: .; D gene: TRBD2; V gene: TRBV5-1; CDR3 DNA: TGCGCCAGCAGCTTGGGTGGGACTAGCGGATACAATGAGCAGTTCTTC; CDR3 protein: CASSLGGTSGYNEQFF
J gene: TRBJ1-2; clone size: .; D gene: .; V gene: TRBV2; CDR3 DNA: TGTGCCAGCATGGGCAGGGAATATGGCTACACCTTC; CDR3 protein: CASMGREYGYTF
J gene: TRBJ2-2; clone size: .; D gene: TRBD2; V gene: TRBV7-6; CDR3 DNA: TGTGCCAGCAGCTCCCCACGGGGGGGGGCCTCCACCGGGGAGCTGTTTTTT; CDR3 protein: CASSSPRGGASTGELFF
J gene: TRBJ1-2; clone size: .; D gene: TRBD1; V gene: TRBV19; CDR3 DNA: TGTGCCAGTAGTTTTGGACAGGTTGATGGCTACACCTTC; CDR3 protein: CASSFGQVDGYTF
J gene: TRBJ1-4; clone size: .; D gene: TRBD1; V gene: TRBV5-5; CDR3 DNA: TGTGCCAGCAGCTTGGCTCGACAGGGGAGAGTTGGAACTAATGAAAAACTGTTTTTT; CDR3 protein: CASSLARQGRVGTNEKLFF
J gene: TRBJ2-5; clone size: once; D gene: TRBD1; V gene: TRBV9; CDR3 DNA: TGTGCCAGCAGCGACGACAGGGGGCTGGAGACCCAGTACTTC; CDR3 protein: CASSDDRGLETQYF
J gene: TRBJ1-5; clone size: .; D gene: .; V gene: TRBV12-5; CDR3 DNA: TGTGCTAGTGGTTTAGGGGTATGGGATCAGCCCCAGCATTTT; CDR3 protein: CASGLGVWDQPQHF
J gene: TRBJ1-3; clone size: .; D gene: TRBD1; V gene: TRBV5-1; CDR3 DNA: TGCGCCAGCAGCTACTCGGGACAGGCGAGCTCTGGAAACACCATATATTTT; CDR3 protein: CASSYSGQASSGNTIYF
J gene: TRBJ1-2; clone size: .; D gene: TRBD1; V gene: TRBV18; CDR3 DNA: TGTGCCAGCTCACCACCGGGGGACAGACCATTTTATGGCTACACCTTC; CDR3 protein: CASSPPGDRPFYGYTF
J gene: TRBJ1-1; clone size: .; D gene: .; V gene: TRBV7-3; CDR3 DNA: TGTGCCAGCAGCTTAACCACGGCGGGGACTGAAGCTTTCTTT; CDR3 protein: CASSLTTAGTEAFF
J gene: TRBJ1-5; clone size: .; D gene: TRBD1; V gene: TRBV6-5; CDR3 DNA: TGTGCCAGCAAGGGGGCCCAGGTTAGCAATCAGCCCCAGCATTTT; CDR3 protein: CASKGAQVSNQPQHF